This T cell receptor (beta chain) stems from a study of tumor-infiltrating lymphocytes in primary liver carcinoma (dated by TCRdb to 2015 to 2018). About the study as a whole: Between November 2015 and 2016, a few patients in China with histopathologically diagnosed primary liver carcinoma had surgical resection. Of the five patients, three men and two women aged 30 to 69 years, four had hepatocellular carcinoma and one had combined HCC and intrahepatic cholangiocarcinoma. The five patients had tumors staged T1-T3 N0M0, with maximum diameters ranging from roughly 4 to 10 cm. Samples yielded roughly 3.5 to 7.5 million productive TCRbeta reads; read depth did not differ significantly between tissue types. TCRbeta repertoire sequencing, expression microarrays and whole-exome sequencing were combined in the study across five regions of each liver tumor, with adjacent normal tissue and blood also included. A total of 35 specimens from 5 patients underwent TCRbeta repertoire sequencing, comprising 25 or so tumor regions, 5 adjacent noncancerous liver tissues and 5 peripheral blood samples. Technical replicate repertoires showed high reproducibility, with mean shared-clone rates approximately 0.9 and correlation coefficients above 0.98.

On this clonotype itself: The antigen it recognizes is unknown. No base quality values were provided; no much bigger clone lies one nucleotide off.

According to the germline V gene (reference sequence), CDR1 reads SGHNT and CDR2 reads YYREEE. Trimming costs V 4 bases and J 4 bases, and their ends lie 12 bases apart. The CDR3 covers 13 residues, taking in both the cysteine and the phenylalanine. Just the 39-base CDR3 DNA is kept, in frame starting at base 1. Results and caveats for the whole study, not just this receptor: Pairs of tumor regions showed greater repertoire overlap (mean about 36%) than tumor-adjacent pairs (17%) or tumor-blood pairs (approximately 14%), which is consistent with antigen-driven expansion. Only a few patients were included in the study, and the authors note that the findings should be validated in a larger study. Bulk unsorted samples precluded comparing CD4+ and CD8+ T cell repertoires. Only the TCR beta chain was sequenced, which likely underestimates true repertoire diversity because unpaired alpha chains were not captured. A significantly larger repertoire fraction was made up by the top 250 clones in tumors than in blood (p = 0.039).

RNA from unsorted whole blood was extracted with TRIzol reagent, and germline DNA was obtained with the DNeasy Blood & Tissue kit. At the time of sampling, the patients had chronic HBV infection and had not received any treatment. Before surgery, roughly 3.7 milliliters of peripheral blood were collected into K2EDTA tubes. Using a constant-region primer and ProtoScript II reverse transcriptase, TCRbeta-specific cDNA was reverse-transcribed from about 0.45 ug total RNA. Construction of the TCRbeta libraries relied on three nested rounds of multiplex PCR, following a slightly modified ARM-PCR procedure. The first two PCR rounds used multiplex TRBV1-TRBV30 forward primers with a Cbeta reverse primer, each for 10 cycles. Sample barcodes and Illumina adapters were attached in a final 25-cycle PCR using Deep VentR polymerase. Before sequencing, amplicons of 200-500 bp were gel-purified using a QIAquick gel extraction kit. TCRbeta amplicons were sequenced on an Illumina HiSeq 2500 with 250-bp paired-end reads. In the paper's pipeline: To recover full CDR3 sequences, reads were quality-trimmed using Trimmomatic v0.33 and paired reads were then merged using FLASH v1.2.11. V, D and J germline segments were assigned to the rearranged TCRbeta sequences by MiGEC v1.2.1b. Clonotype statistics and Shannon-Wiener diversity indices were calculated with VDJtools v1.0.0. To cut down on sampling bias, every analysis after diversity analysis relied on just the 250 most abundant clonotypes from each sample. TCRdb itself trimmed the public reads at Q25 with fastp, ran MiXCR and retained productive beta chains. Rows are combined by CDR3 protein, so each entry shows the most common genes and DNA. The V and J calls were determined by TCRdb, not by the authors. The sample table holds 300,000 to 400,000 distinct CDR3 sequences, of which roughly two thirds were seen once. Together, the top ten hold 5.5% to 8% of the sample.

This receptor chain uses TRBV5-4 and TRBJ2-7; the D gene is unclear. Material: peripheral blood. The sequence was obtained from a middle-aged man with primary liver carcinoma and hepatitis B virus infection. The CDR3 region reads CASSTAAGYEQYF. In nucleotides, the sequence is TGTGCCAGCAGCACCGCGGCCGGGTACGAGCAGTACTTC.